Below, 8 T cell receptor beta chains from the same sample are listed, as sequenced in a study of blood T cell repertoires in COVID-19. The table came from immunoSEQ multiplex PCR; TCRdb's copy has only in-frame clones and leaves some out. Of about 50,000 clones listed, roughly 82% are singletons. Specimen: peripheral blood. These receptors were obtained from a woman aged 60 to 75 with acute or convalescent COVID-19.

The J gene is TRBJ1-2, the V gene TRBV4-1, with D uncertain. V was clipped by 5 bases and J by 3 bases, with 10 bases between them. CDR3 length: 13 residues. Germline CDR1 and CDR2: MGHRA and YSYEKL. CDR3 sequence reads: CASSTPGYYGYTF. CDR3 nucleotides: TGCGCCAGCAGCACCCCAGGCTACTATGGCTACACCTTC.

The rearrangement links TRBV5-1 to TRBJ1-2; a possible D gene is TRBD1 (6 bases). There are 14 residues in the CDR3. The germline gives CDR1 SGHRS, CDR2 YFSETQ. Trimming took 4 bases from V and 6 from J, leaving 16 bases between them. The CDR3 nucleotides read TGCGCCAGCAGCCCCGGGGGGGGCGAGGATGGCTACACCTTC. Amino acid sequence: CASSPGGGEDGYTF.

This clone occurred once. V gene TRBV6-5 combines with J gene TRBJ2-3, with 9 positions matching TRBD1. After removal of 6 bases from V and 2 bases from J, the junction contained 6 bases not matched to a gene. CDR3 length: 15 amino acids. Germline-derived CDR1 and CDR2 are MNHEY and SVGAGI. As DNA, the CDR3 is TGTGCCAGCAGACAGGGACAGGGATCCACAGATACGCAGTATTTT. This sequence encodes CASRQGQGSTDTQYF.

The CDR3 region is CATSRDQGVRSPLHF. As DNA, the CDR3 is TGTGCCACCAGCAGAGACCAGGGGGTCCGGTCACCCCTCCACTTT. V is TRBV15 and J is TRBJ1-6; 7 nucleotides match TRBD1. Germline V gene data show CDR1 as LNHNV and CDR2 as YYDKDF (reference sequence). V gave up 0 bases and J gave up 10 bases; unmatched junction bases: 6. This CDR3 is built from 15 residues.

The chain combines TRBV2 with TRBJ2-1; 8 nucleotides align to TRBD2. Germline trimming cut 6 bases from V and 2 bases from J; bases unmatched to any gene: 6. In germline, CDR1 is SNHLY, CDR2 FYNNEI. The CDR3 spans 15 residues. The CDR3 is CASRPGLAAYNEQFF. CDR3 sequence (DNA): TGTGCCAGCAGGCCCGGACTAGCAGCCTACAATGAGCAGTTCTTC.

The chain joins TRBV28 to TRBJ2-7; tentative D call: TRBD1 (6 bases). From germline, CDR1 is MDHEN and CDR2 SYDVKM. Deletions cut 5 bases from V and 6 bases from J, with 14 bases between. The CDR3 has 13 residues. The CDR3 loop reads CASSGTRGSEQYF. The CDR3 DNA is TGTGCCAGCAGTGGAACCAGGGGTAGCGAGCAGTACTTC.

This sequence joins TRBV28 and TRBJ1-1; D may be TRBD1 (5 bases). Trimming cost V 1 base and J 2 bases, with 11 bases left between them. CDR3 length: 15 residues. The germline V gene has CDR1 MDHEN and CDR2 SYDVKM. CDR3 sequence (DNA): TGTGCCAGCAGTTTATTCCCACAGGCTAACACTGAAGCTTTCTTT. This encodes CASSLFPQANTEAFF.

This chain links TRBV7-3 with TRBJ1-1; D not certain. There are 15 residues in the CDR3. V dropped 3 bases and J dropped 4 bases, with 15 bases sitting between them. Germline V gene data show CDR1 as SGHTA and CDR2 as FQGTGA. The chain's CDR3 is CASSFQGGYFTEAFF. For the CDR3, the DNA is TGTGCCAGCAGCTTTCAAGGAGGGTATTTCACTGAAGCTTTCTTT.